Here is one T cell receptor beta chain with its context. What it binds is not known. This record belongs to a study of T cell responses to AZD1222 COVID-19 vaccine. Study-level points and caveats: Spike was spanned by vaccine-associated CD4 TCRs, with dominance at 160-218 and 743-854. Samples come after the peak T cell response, not at day 14. Epitopes outside B.1.351 and B.1.1.7 mutated regions reportedly drew nearly half of spike TCRs.

Profiling relied on immunoSEQ multiplex PCR, and the TCRdb table lists in-frame clones only, not all of them. The data contain around 190,000 clones, 91% of them singletons. The clonotype comes from an adult who received the AZD1222 COVID-19 vaccine. The sequences come from peripheral blood, collected 28 days after the second AZD1222 dose.

The CDR3 loop is CASSSNAHRANTEAFF. In DNA form, the CDR3 reads TGTGCCAGCAGCTCCAATGCTCACAGGGCGAACACTGAAGCTTTCTTT. This chain joins TRBV7-2 and TRBJ1-1; perhaps TRBD1 as D (6 bases). Trimming cost V 4 bases and J 1 base, with 16 bases left between them. The CDR3 covers 16 residues. Germline-derived CDR1 and CDR2 are SGHTA and FQGNSA. Drawing the rest from reference TRBV7-2 and TRBJ1-1, the complete variable domain is GAGVSQSPSNKVTEKGKDVELRCDPISGHTALYWYRQSLGQGLEFLIYFQGNSAPDKSGLPSDRFSAERTGGSVSTLTIQRTQQEDSAVYLCASSSNAHRANTEAFFGQGTRLTVV.